One sample yielded the 25 T cell receptor beta chains listed below, sequenced in a study of OX40 agonist ivuxolimab in advanced cancers. The repertoire was sequenced with immunoSEQ multiplex PCR; TCRdb's copy has only in-frame clones and lacks some. The data show tens of thousands of clones, around nine tenths seen once. Sequences were derived from CD4+ or CD8+ T cells sorted from blood, sampled in a trial of the OX40 agonist ivuxolimab. The receptors shown here come from an adult with an advanced solid tumor such as melanoma, head and neck, liver or kidney cancer.

With respect to this clone: The identical CDR3 is also encoded by other nucleotide sequences in the sample. The J gene is TRBJ2-5, the V gene TRBV7-9; D unclear. CDR3 length: 12 residues. Germline V lookup: CDR1 SEHNR, CDR2 FQNEAQ (reference sequence). V was cut by 3 bases and J by 5 bases, with 7 bases left in between. The CDR3 reads CASSFLGETQYF. The CDR3 bases are TGTGCCAGCAGCTTCTTAGGGGAGACCCAGTACTTC.

V and J are TRBV29-1 and TRBJ2-5; D gene ambiguous. The end of the DNA is better explained by TRBJ2-7, so the J call may be wrong. Germline V CDR1 and CDR2: SQVTM, ANQGSEA. The CDR3 sequence is 10 residues long. CDR3 sequence: CSVGSYEQYF. Written as DNA, the CDR3 is TGCAGCGTTGGATCCTACGAGCAGTACTTC.

The chain is built from TRBV28 and TRBJ1-1, with D perhaps TRBD1 (5 bases). The germline CDR1 and CDR2 sequences are MDHEN and SYDVKM. The germline V and J ends were trimmed by 5 bases and 3 bases, with 10 bases remaining between them. The CDR3 extends over 13 amino acids. DNA of the CDR3: TGTGCCAGCAGTCGGGGGGGGGACACTGAAGCTTTCTTT. This codes for CASSRGGDTEAFF.

J is TRBJ2-5 and V is TRBV18, with unresolved D. V was cut by 2 bases and J by 5 bases, with 9 bases left in between. The CDR3 sequence is 13 residues long. Per the germline V gene, CDR1 is KGHSH and CDR2 is LQKENI. CDR3 in amino acids: CASSPRLRETQYF. The CDR3 DNA is TGTGCCAGCTCACCAAGGCTTCGGGAGACCCAGTACTTC.

The chain is built from TRBV6-1 and TRBJ2-6; D is unclear. The CDR3 consists of 13 residues. Trimming shortened V by 11 bases and J by 0 bases, and 8 bases separated the two germline ends. CDR1 MNHNS and CDR2 SASEGT come from the germline V gene. CDR3 protein: CAYGLSGANVLTF. The CDR3 DNA reads as TGTGCCTATGGGCTCTCTGGGGCCAACGTCCTGACTTTC.

This sequence joins TRBV6-5 and TRBJ2-1; D unclear. CDR3 size: 15 residues. V was pared by 2 bases and J by 6 bases, with 14 bases between. The germline V gene has CDR1 MNHEY and CDR2 SVGAGI. The CDR3: CASSYGSVRINEQFF. In DNA form, the CDR3 reads TGTGCCAGCAGTTACGGATCGGTACGCATCAATGAGCAGTTCTTC.

The chain links TRBV4-2 to TRBJ2-7; 8 positions agree with TRBD1. The CDR3 runs 14 residues. The germline V gene encodes CDR1 LGHNA and CDR2 YNFKEQ. The J segment lost 1 base and the V segment lost 5 bases, leaving 4 bases of the junction unmatched. CDR3 loop: CASSSDRGSYEQYF. CDR3 sequence (DNA): TGTGCCAGCAGCTCCGACAGGGGTTCCTACGAGCAGTACTTC.

The chain joins TRBV9 to TRBJ2-7, with 8 positions matching TRBD2. J gave up 4 bases and V 2 bases, and 8 bases lay outside the gene matches. Germline V gene data show CDR1 as SGDLS and CDR2 as YYNGEE. This CDR3 spans 15 amino acids. CDR3 coding DNA: TGTGCCAGCAGCGTTTCAGGAGCGGGAGCGTACGAGCAGTACTTC. It yields the protein CASSVSGAGAYEQYF.

The chain combines TRBV18 with TRBJ2-5; a possible D gene is TRBD1 (6 bases). The end of the DNA is better explained by TRBJ2-7, so the J call may be wrong. The V gene's germline CDR1 is KGHSH and CDR2 LQKENI. The CDR3 is 15 amino acids. CDR3 region: CASSPRSGQSYEQYF. CDR3 coding DNA: TGTGCCAGCTCACCACGCTCCGGACAGAGTTACGAGCAGTACTTC.

The chain couples TRBV27 to TRBJ1-1; possibly TRBD1 for D (6 bases). This CDR3 is 15 amino acids long. Germline values: CDR1 MNHEY, CDR2 SMNVEV (reference sequence). V shed 7 bases and J shed 3 bases, with 18 bases lying between them. Here the CDR3 reads CASTPFGGQHTEAFF. Written as DNA, the CDR3 is TGTGCCAGCACACCTTTCGGGGGACAACACACTGAAGCTTTCTTT.

The chain combines TRBV28 with TRBJ1-2, with 8 nucleotides matching TRBD1. Germline V gives CDR1 MDHEN, CDR2 SYDVKM. V dropped 8 bases and J dropped 8; count of bases not matched to a gene: 10. The CDR3 has 13 amino acids. For the CDR3, the DNA is TGTGCCAGCGTATACAGGGGGACATGGGGCTACACCTTC. Its translation is CASVYRGTWGYTF.

The V call is TRBV28, the J call TRBJ1-3; no clear D. The CDR3 is made up of 16 amino acids. The germline V and J ends were trimmed by 5 bases and 1 base, with 15 bases remaining between them. Germline CDR1 reads MDHEN; CDR2 reads SYDVKM. CDR3 amino acids: CASSLILAASGNTIYF. The CDR3 region has the DNA TGTGCCAGCAGTCTAATCTTGGCAGCTTCTGGAAACACCATATATTTT.

The gene calls are TRBV5-1 and TRBJ2-1; perhaps TRBD2 as D (6 bases). V lost 3 bases and J lost 9, with 13 bases in between. Germline values: CDR1 SGHRS, CDR2 YFSETQ. There are 13 residues in the CDR3. The CDR3 sequence is CASSSWFSGEQFF. The CDR3 nucleotides read TGCGCCAGCAGCTCCTGGTTTAGCGGTGAGCAGTTCTTC.

V is TRBV28 and J is TRBJ2-1, with D unclear. The ends were cut back, 6 bases at V and 8 bases at J, with 14 bases in the middle. Germline loops: CDR1 MDHEN, CDR2 SYDVKM. The CDR3 length is 13 residues. CDR3 in amino acids: CASRLPHRDEQFF. The CDR3 DNA reads as TGTGCCAGCAGACTACCCCACCGGGATGAGCAGTTCTTC. The full variable domain, in which reference TRBV28 and TRBJ2-1 provide the parts outside the CDR3, is DVKVTQSSRYLVKRTGEKVFLECVQDMDHENMFWYRQDPGLGLRLIYFSYDVKMKEKGDIPEGYSVSREKKERFSLILESASTNQTSMYLCASRLPHRDEQFFGPGTRLTVL.

The V gene is TRBV28, the J gene TRBJ2-6; TRBD1 is a possible D gene (7 bases). Germline V gene lookup returns CDR1 MDHEN and CDR2 SYDVKM. The CDR3 is made up of 15 amino acids. V lost 5 bases and J 3 bases, leaving 11 bases between the germline ends. The CDR3 coding sequence is TGTGCCAGCAGTCCAGGGGGAGGTGGGGCCAACGTCCTGACTTTC. Protein product: CASSPGGGGANVLTF. Variable domain in full (rest from reference TRBV28 and TRBJ2-6): DVKVTQSSRYLVKRTGEKVFLECVQDMDHENMFWYRQDPGLGLRLIYFSYDVKMKEKGDIPEGYSVSREKKERFSLILESASTNQTSMYLCASSPGGGGANVLTFGAGSRLTVL.

This sequence joins TRBV5-1 and TRBJ2-3, with D possibly called TRBD1 or TRBD2 (5 bases each). This CDR3 contains 13 residues. Germline CDR1 SGHRS, CDR2 YFSETQ. V lost 5 bases to trimming and J lost 0 bases, with 7 bases between them. The CDR3 is CASRRDSTDTQYF. The CDR3 DNA is TGCGCCAGCAGGAGGGACAGCACAGATACGCAGTATTTT. The whole variable domain, remainder taken from reference TRBV5-1 and TRBJ2-3, is KAGVTQTPRYLIKTRGQQVTLSCSPISGHRSVSWYQQTPGQGLQFLFEYFSETQRNKGNFPGRFSGRQFSNSRSEMNVSTLELGDSALYLCASRRDSTDTQYFGPGTRLTVL.

The V and J genes are TRBV18 and TRBJ1-5; tentatively, D is TRBD1 (6 bases). This CDR3 comprises 15 residues. Germline CDR1 KGHSH, CDR2 LQKENI. V dropped 5 bases and J dropped 3 bases, with 14 bases sitting between them. The CDR3 is CASSWGLNNNQPQHF. The CDR3 coding sequence is TGTGCCAGCTCATGGGGGCTTAATAACAATCAGCCCCAGCATTTT. The full variable domain, rest sourced from reference TRBV18 and TRBJ1-5, is NAGVMQNPRHLVRRRGQEARLRCSPMKGHSHVYWYRQLPEEGLKFMVYLQKENIIDESGMPKERFSAEFPKEGPSILRIQQVVRGDSAAYFCASSWGLNNNQPQHFGDGTRLSIL.

The rearrangement joins TRBV27 to TRBJ1-1; 9 nucleotides agree with TRBD1. The V gene end was trimmed by 6 bases and the J gene end by 6 bases; junction bases not matched to a gene: 11. The CDR3 runs to 15 residues. The germline gives CDR1 MNHEY, CDR2 SMNVEV (reference sequence). This CDR3 is CASSRTGTGTPEAFF. CDR3 nucleotides: TGTGCCAGCAGCCGAACCGGGACAGGGACCCCTGAAGCTTTCTTT.

This clone was picked up a small number of times. The chain carries TRBV4-1 and TRBJ2-7; D may correspond to TRBD1 or TRBD2 (5 bases each). This CDR3 has 14 residues. Germline lookup yields CDR1 MGHRA and CDR2 YSYEKL. Trimming pared 6 bases from V and 2 bases from J, leaving 14 bases between. CDR3 loop: CASRLRDEAYEQYF. CDR3 nucleotide sequence: TGCGCCAGCAGGCTCCGGGACGAAGCCTACGAGCAGTACTTC.

The J gene is TRBJ2-1, the V gene TRBV10-3; 13 positions match TRBD2. The CDR3 consists of 17 residues. Trimming at V came to 3 bases and at J to 0 bases, leaving 2 bases not matched to a gene. Germline V gives CDR1 ENHRY, CDR2 SYGVKD. In DNA form, the CDR3 reads TGTGCCATCAGTGATCGGACTAGCGGGAGCTCCTACAATGAGCAGTTCTTC. It encodes CAISDRTSGSSYNEQFF.

The rearrangement links TRBV30 to TRBJ2-5; D possibly corresponds to TRBD1 (6 bases). V was trimmed by 0 bases and J by 4 bases, leaving 6 bases between them. The CDR3 runs to 12 residues. Looked up from germline, CDR1 is GTSNPN and CDR2 is SVGIG (reference sequence). The CDR3 reads CAWSVQGETQYF. CDR3 nucleotide sequence: TGTGCCTGGAGTGTACAGGGAGAGACCCAGTACTTC.

The chain joins TRBV27 to TRBJ2-1; TRBD2 matches 7 bases. CDR1 is MNHEY, CDR2 SMNVEV, per germline (reference sequence). This CDR3 comprises 15 residues. V lost 0 bases to trimming and J lost 5 bases; unmatched junction nucleotides: 4. The CDR3 DNA is TGTGCCAGCAGTTTATCCGGGACTACCCACAATGAGCAGTTCTTC. Translation: CASSLSGTTHNEQFF.

The rearrangement uses TRBV5-6 and TRBJ2-7, with 8 nucleotides matching TRBD1. From germline, CDR1 is SGHDT and CDR2 YYEEEE. V lost 0 bases, J lost 4 bases, and 6 bases stayed unmatched. CDR3 size: 15 residues. The CDR3 loop reads CASSLVGQAIYEQYF. Here the CDR3 DNA reads TGTGCCAGCAGCTTGGTGGGACAGGCTATTTACGAGCAGTACTTC.

The chain couples TRBV4-1 to TRBJ2-5; 13 nucleotides align to TRBD2. With 4 bases clipped from V and 1 base from J, the junction kept 12 bases outside the gene matches. The CDR3 sequence is 19 residues long. CDR1 and CDR2 (germline): MGHRA, YSYEKL. CDR3 loop: CASSRLLAGGPRPQETQYF. The CDR3 DNA follows: TGCGCCAGCAGCCGACTACTAGCGGGAGGGCCGAGGCCCCAAGAGACCCAGTACTTC.

The chain carries TRBV5-1 and TRBJ2-2; D is perhaps TRBD1 (5 bases). Germline V gene sequence: CDR1 SGHRS, CDR2 YFSETQ. Trimming took off 4 bases at V and 1 base at J, with 11 bases between the two ends. This CDR3 comprises 15 residues. The CDR3 sequence: CASSRMDMNTGELFF. CDR3 DNA: TGCGCCAGCAGCCGGATGGACATGAACACCGGGGAGCTGTTTTTT.